The following is a TCR beta chain sequence with its context. Its antigen is currently unknown. These data originate in a study of Ad26.COV2.S vaccination and SARS-CoV-2 variants. Overall study findings and caveats: Vaccinees and placebo recipients showed similar non-spike TCR breadth.

The table came from immunoSEQ multiplex PCR; TCRdb's copy has only in-frame clones and leaves some out. Of roughly 320,000 clones in the sample, about 86% were seen once. Germline assignment: CDR1 MGHRA and CDR2 YSYEKL. The V and J ends lost 4 bases and 8 bases respectively, with 11 bases between them. CDR3 length: 13 amino acids. Specified treatment: about 20 received Ad26.COV2.S at low or high dose, single or two shots; several received placebo; per-sample allocation not given. Specimens were obtained on day 63 following the first vaccine or placebo injection. This receptor was taken from a person between 18 and 60 years old who received the Ad26.COV2.S COVID-19 vaccine or a placebo. The material was peripheral blood, obtained in a trial of Ad26.COV2.S vaccine versus placebo. The gene calls are TRBV4-1 and TRBJ1-4; D unresolved. The CDR3 spells CASSLLPSEKLFF. The CDR3 bases are TGCGCCAGCAGCCTTCTCCCTTCAGAAAAACTGTTTTTT.